Sequencing of this T cell receptor beta chain was carried out in a study of regulatory T cells in long-lasting Graves disease. Study-level results: Persistent cases favored TRBV28, TRBJ1-2 and TRBJ2-5.

This clonotype showed up just a few times. Its antigen is currently unknown. According to the study, TCR beta libraries were built with iRepertoire HTBI primers and CDR3-region Arm-PCR. TCRdb passed the multiplex PCR reads through MiXCR, listing each CDR3 protein once. The sample consists of hundreds of thousands of distinct CDR3 sequences, approximately 13% of them appearing once. This CDR3 contains 14 residues. Per germline, CDR1 MRHNA and CDR2 SNTAGT. Losses at the gene ends were 2 bases for V and 5 bases for J; bases not matched to a gene: 0. The time point is: newly diagnosed GD, antithyroid drugs for less than 3 months. PBMC RNA served as the TCR library source. These data were also filed under a second study, of T cells in Graves' hyperthyroidism and ophthalmopathy. That publication notes: The TCR CDR3 was amplified in a first-round RT-PCR using the HTBI primer set.

This chain links TRBV6-4 with TRBJ2-3; TRBD2 matches at 11 bases. The sequencing here drew on peripheral blood mononuclear cells (PBMCs), taken at new diagnosis, from a patient treated with antithyroid drugs. This sequence was found in a man aged 30 to 45 with Graves disease. DNA for the CDR3: TGTGCCAGCAGTGACGGACTAGCGGGAGATACGCAGTATTTT. It encodes CASSDGLAGDTQYF.